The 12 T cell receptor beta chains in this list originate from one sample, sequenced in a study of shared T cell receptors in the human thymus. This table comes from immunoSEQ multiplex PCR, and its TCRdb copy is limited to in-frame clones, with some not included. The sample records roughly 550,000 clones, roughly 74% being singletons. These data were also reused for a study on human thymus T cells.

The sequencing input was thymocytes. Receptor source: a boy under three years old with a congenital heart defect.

Written as DNA, the CDR3 is TGTGCCAGCAGCTTGGCCTATCACAGGGTTTCAGATACGCAGTATTTT. It translates to CASSLAYHRVSDTQYF. V usage is TRBV5-6 and J usage is TRBJ2-3; D might be TRBD1 (6 bases). This CDR3 is 16 amino acids long. V was cut by 0 bases and J by 4 bases, with 15 bases left in between. Germline values: CDR1 SGHDT, CDR2 YYEEEE.

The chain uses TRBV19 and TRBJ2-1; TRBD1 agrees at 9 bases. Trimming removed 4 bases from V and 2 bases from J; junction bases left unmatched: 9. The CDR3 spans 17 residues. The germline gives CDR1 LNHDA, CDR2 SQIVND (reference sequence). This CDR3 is CASSKGGTGIAYNEQFF. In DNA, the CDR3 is TGTGCCAGTAGTAAAGGAGGGACAGGGATCGCCTACAATGAGCAGTTCTTC.

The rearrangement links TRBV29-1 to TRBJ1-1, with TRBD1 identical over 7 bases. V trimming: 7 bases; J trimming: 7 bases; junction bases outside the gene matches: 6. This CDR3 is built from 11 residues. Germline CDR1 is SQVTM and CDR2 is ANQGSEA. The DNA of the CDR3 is TGCAGCGCCCTAAGGGACAGTGAAGCTTTCTTT. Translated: CSALRDSEAFF.

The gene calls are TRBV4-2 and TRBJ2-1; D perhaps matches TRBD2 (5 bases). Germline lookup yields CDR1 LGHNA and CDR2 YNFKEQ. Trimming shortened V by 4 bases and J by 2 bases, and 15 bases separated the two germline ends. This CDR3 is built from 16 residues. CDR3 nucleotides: TGTGCCAGCAGCCCGCGCGAGGGATTACCCTACAATGAGCAGTTCTTC. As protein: CASSPREGLPYNEQFF.

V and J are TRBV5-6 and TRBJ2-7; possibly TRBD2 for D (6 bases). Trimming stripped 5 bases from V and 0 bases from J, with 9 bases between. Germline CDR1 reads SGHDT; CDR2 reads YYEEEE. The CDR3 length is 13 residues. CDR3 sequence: CASSPGLSYEQYF. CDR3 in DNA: TGTGCCAGCAGTCCGGGACTCTCCTACGAGCAGTACTTC. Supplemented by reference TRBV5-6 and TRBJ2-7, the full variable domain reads DAGVTQSPTHLIKTRGQQVTLRCSPKSGHDTVSWYQQALGQGPQFIFQYYEEEERQRGNFPDRFSGHQFPNYSSELNVNALLLGDSALYLCASSPGLSYEQYFGPGTRLTVT.

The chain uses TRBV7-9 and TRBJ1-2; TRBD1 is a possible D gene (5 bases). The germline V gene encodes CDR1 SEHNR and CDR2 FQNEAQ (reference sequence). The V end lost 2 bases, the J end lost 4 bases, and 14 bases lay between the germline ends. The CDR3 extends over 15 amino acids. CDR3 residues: CASSLPTESSYGYTF. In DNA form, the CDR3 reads TGTGCCAGCAGCTTACCGACAGAAAGTTCCTATGGCTACACCTTC.

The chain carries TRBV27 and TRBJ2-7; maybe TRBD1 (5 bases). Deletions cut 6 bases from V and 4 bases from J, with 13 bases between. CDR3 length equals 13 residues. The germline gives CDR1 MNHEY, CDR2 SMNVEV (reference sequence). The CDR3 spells CASRQGSWYEQYF. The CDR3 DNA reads TGTGCCAGCAGGCAGGGAAGTTGGTACGAGCAGTACTTC.

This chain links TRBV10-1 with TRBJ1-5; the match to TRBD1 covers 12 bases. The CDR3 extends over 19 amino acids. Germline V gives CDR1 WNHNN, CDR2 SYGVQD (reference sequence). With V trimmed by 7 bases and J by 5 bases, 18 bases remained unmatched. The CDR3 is CASTEITQGTGGRYQPQHF. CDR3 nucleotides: TGCGCCAGCACCGAGATCACCCAAGGGACAGGGGGCAGATATCAGCCCCAGCATTTT.

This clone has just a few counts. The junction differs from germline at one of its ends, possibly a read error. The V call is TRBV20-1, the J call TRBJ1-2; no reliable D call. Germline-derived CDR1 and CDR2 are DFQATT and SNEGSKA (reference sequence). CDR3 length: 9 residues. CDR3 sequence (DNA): TGCAGTGCTTTCCGGGGAAGCCCCTTC. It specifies CSAFRGSPF.

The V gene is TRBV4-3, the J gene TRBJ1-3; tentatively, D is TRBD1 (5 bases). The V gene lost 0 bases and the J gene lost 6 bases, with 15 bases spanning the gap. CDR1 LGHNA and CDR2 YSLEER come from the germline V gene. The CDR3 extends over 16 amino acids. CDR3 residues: CASSQEAGCSENTIYF. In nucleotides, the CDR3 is TGCGCCAGCAGCCAAGAGGCAGGGTGCTCGGAAAACACCATATATTTT.

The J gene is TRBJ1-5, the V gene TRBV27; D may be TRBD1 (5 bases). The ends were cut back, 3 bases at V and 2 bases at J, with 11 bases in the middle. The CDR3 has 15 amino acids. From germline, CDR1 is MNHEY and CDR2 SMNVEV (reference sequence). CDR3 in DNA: TGTGCCAGCAGTTTCTCAGGGCCGGGCAATCAGCCCCAGCATTTT. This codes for CASSFSGPGNQPQHF.

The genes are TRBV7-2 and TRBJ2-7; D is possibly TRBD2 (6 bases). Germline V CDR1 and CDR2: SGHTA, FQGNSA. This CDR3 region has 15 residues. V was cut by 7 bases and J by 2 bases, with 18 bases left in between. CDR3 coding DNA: TGTGCCAGCACCAATTGGAGGGAAAATACCTACGAGCAGTACTTC. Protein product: CASTNWRENTYEQYF.